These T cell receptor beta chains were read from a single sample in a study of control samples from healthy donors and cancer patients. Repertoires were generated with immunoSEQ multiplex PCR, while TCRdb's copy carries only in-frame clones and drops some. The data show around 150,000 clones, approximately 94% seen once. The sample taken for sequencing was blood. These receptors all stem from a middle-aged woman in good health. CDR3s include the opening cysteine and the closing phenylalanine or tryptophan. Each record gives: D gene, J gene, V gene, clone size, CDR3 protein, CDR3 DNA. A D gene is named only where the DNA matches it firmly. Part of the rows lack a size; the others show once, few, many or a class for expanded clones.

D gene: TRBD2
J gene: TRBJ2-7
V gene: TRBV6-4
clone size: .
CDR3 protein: CASIGLAGGFYEQYF
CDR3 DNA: TGTGCCAGCATTGGACTAGCGGGAGGGTTCTACGAGCAGTACTTC

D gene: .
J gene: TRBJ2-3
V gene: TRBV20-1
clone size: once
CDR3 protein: CSASSGSGSTDTQYF
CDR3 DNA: TGCAGTGCTAGTAGTGGTAGCGGAAGCACAGATACGCAGTATTTT

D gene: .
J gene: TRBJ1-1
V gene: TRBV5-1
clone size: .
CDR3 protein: CASSLDRFEAFF
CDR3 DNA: TGCGCCAGCAGCTTGGACAGGTTTGAAGCTTTCTTT

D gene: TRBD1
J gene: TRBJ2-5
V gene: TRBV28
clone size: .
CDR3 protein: CASSFSRQGQETQYF
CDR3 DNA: TGTGCCAGCAGTTTTTCGCGACAGGGACAAGAGACCCAGTACTTC

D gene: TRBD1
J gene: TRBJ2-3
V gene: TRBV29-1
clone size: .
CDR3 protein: CSVGPDRDF
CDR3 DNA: TGCAGTGTCGGACCCGACAGGGATTTT

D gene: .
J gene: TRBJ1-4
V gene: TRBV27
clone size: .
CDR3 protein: CASSFAGAGQMNEKLFF
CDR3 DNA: TGTGCCAGCAGTTTCGCTGGAGCCGGACAGATGAATGAAAAACTGTTTTTT

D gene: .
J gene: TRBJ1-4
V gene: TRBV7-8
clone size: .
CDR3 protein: CASSPGSQGGGLFF
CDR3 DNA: TGTGCCAGCAGCCCAGGGTCACAGGGAGGGGGGCTGTTTTTT

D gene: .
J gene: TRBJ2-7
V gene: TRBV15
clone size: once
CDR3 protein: CATSRDPGVSYEQYF
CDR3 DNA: TGTGCCACCAGCAGAGACCCAGGGGTTTCCTACGAGCAGTACTTC

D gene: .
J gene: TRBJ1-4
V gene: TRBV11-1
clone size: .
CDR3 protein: CASSQTDFTTGKLFF
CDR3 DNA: TGTGCCAGCAGCCAAACGGACTTCACGACGGGAAAACTGTTTTTT

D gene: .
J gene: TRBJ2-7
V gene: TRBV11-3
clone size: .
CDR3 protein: CASSLGGGLTAEQYF
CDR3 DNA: TGTGCCAGCAGCTTAGGAGGGGGTCTAACTGCCGAGCAGTACTTC

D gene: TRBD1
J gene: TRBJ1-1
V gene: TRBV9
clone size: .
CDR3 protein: CASSGRDRAKPNTEAFF
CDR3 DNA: TGTGCCAGCAGCGGAAGGGACAGGGCAAAACCGAACACTGAAGCTTTCTTT

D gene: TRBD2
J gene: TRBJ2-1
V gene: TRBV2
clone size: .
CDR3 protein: CASRPSGSYNEQFF
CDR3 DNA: TGTGCCAGCAGGCCTAGCGGGAGCTACAATGAGCAGTTCTTC

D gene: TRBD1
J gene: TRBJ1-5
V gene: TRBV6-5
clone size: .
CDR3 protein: CASRDRGNQPQHF
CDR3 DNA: TGTGCCAGTAGAGACAGGGGTAATCAGCCCCAGCATTTT

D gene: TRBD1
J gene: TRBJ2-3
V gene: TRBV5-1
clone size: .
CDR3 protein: CASSLWDRVDTQYF
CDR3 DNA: TGCGCCAGCAGCCTGTGGGACAGGGTGGATACGCAGTATTTT

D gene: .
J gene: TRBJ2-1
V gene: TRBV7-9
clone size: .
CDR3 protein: CASSLGGNPYNEQFF
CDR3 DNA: TGTGCCAGCAGCTTAGGAGGGAACCCCTACAATGAGCAGTTCTTC

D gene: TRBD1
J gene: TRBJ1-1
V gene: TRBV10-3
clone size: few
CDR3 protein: CAIRDRENTEAFF
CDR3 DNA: TGTGCCATCAGAGACAGGGAGAACACTGAAGCTTTCTTT

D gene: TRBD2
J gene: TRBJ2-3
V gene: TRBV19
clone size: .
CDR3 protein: CASSTLAGSSDTQYF
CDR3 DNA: TGTGCCAGTAGTACGCTAGCGGGAAGTTCAGATACGCAGTATTTT

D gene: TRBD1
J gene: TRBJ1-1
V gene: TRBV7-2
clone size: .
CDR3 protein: CASSWTGIMNTEAFF
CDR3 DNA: TGTGCCAGCAGCTGGACAGGGATAATGAACACTGAAGCTTTCTTT

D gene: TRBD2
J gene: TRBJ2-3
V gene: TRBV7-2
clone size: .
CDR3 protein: CASTQSRGGRTDTQYF
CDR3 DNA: TGTGCCAGCACCCAAAGTCGGGGGGGTCGCACAGATACGCAGTATTTT

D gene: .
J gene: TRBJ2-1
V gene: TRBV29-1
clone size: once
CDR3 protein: CSVGMRDLEQFF
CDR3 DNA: TGCAGCGTTGGAATGCGGGATCTTGAGCAGTTCTTC

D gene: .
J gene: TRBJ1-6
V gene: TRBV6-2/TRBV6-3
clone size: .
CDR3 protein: CASSKMGNSPLHF
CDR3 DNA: TGTGCCAGCAGTAAAATGGGAAATTCACCCCTCCACTTT

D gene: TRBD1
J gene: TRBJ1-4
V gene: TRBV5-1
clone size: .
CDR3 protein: CASSLGATGGGEKLFF
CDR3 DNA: TGCGCCAGCAGCTTGGGGGCTACAGGGGGCGGTGAAAAACTGTTTTTT

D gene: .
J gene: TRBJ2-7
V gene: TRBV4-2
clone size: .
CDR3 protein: CASSQEGYTSYEQYF
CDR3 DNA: TGTGCCAGCAGCCAAGAAGGTTACACATCCTACGAGCAGTACTTC

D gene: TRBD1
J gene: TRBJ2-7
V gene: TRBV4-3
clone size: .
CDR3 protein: CASSHYGQGLYEQYF
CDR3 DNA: TGCGCCAGCAGCCATTACGGACAGGGTCTCTACGAGCAGTACTTC

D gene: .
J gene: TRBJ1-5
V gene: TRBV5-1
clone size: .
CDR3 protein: CASSLVGSNQPQHF
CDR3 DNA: TGCGCCAGCAGCTTGGTAGGGAGCAATCAGCCCCAGCATTTT

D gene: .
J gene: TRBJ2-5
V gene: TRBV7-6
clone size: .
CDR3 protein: CASSLASLATETQYF
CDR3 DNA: TGTGCCAGCAGCTTAGCGTCTCTAGCGACTGAGACCCAGTACTTC

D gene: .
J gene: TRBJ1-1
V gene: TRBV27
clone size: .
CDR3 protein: CASSLRENTEAFF
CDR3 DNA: TGTGCCAGCAGTTTACGGGAGAACACTGAAGCTTTCTTT

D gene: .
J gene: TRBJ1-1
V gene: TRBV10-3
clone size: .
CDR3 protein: CATAPTANTEAFF
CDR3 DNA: TGTGCCACCGCCCCGACGGCGAACACTGAAGCTTTCTTT

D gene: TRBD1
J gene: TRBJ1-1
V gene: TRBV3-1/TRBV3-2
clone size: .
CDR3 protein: CASSQSGTANTEAFF
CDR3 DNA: TGTGCCAGCAGCCAGTCGGGGACAGCGAACACTGAAGCTTTCTTT

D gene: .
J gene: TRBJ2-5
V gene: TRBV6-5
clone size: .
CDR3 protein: CASSYSSGGETQYF
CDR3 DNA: TGTGCCAGCAGTTACTCGTCAGGAGGAGAGACCCAGTACTTC

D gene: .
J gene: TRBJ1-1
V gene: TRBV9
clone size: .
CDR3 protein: CASSVEGAGEAFF
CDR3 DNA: TGTGCCAGCAGCGTAGAAGGGGCGGGTGAAGCTTTCTTT

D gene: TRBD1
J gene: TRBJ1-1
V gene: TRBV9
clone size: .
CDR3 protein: CASSVRDSPYEAFF
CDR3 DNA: TGTGCCAGCAGCGTACGGGACAGCCCTTATGAAGCTTTCTTT

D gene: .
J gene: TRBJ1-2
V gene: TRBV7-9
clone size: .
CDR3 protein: CASSLETRALDYTF
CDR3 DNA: TGTGCCAGCAGCTTGGAGACACGGGCCCTAGACTACACCTTC

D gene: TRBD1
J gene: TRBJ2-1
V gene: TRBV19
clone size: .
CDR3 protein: CASSIIAPTGIDEQFF
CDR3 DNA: TGTGCCAGTAGTATTATAGCGCCGACAGGGATCGATGAGCAGTTCTTC

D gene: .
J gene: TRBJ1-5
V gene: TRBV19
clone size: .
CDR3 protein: CASSTTGLVQPQHF
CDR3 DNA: TGTGCCAGTAGTACCACAGGGTTGGTCCAGCCCCAGCATTTT

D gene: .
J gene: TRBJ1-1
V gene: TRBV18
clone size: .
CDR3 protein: CASSPVDRPIDTEAFF
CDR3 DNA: TGTGCCAGCTCACCGGTCGACCGCCCCATAGACACTGAAGCTTTCTTT

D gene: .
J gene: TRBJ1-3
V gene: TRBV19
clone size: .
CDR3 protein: CASRHSSGNTIYF
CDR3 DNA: TGTGCCAGTCGTCATTCCTCTGGAAACACCATATATTTT

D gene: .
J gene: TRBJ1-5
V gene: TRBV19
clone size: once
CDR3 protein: CASTMQGNQPQHF
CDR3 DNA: TGTGCCAGTACGATGCAGGGAAATCAGCCCCAGCATTTT

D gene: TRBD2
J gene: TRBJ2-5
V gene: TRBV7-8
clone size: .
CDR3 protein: CASSLLADHQGTQYF
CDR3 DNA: TGTGCCAGCAGCTTACTAGCGGACCACCAGGGGACCCAGTACTTC

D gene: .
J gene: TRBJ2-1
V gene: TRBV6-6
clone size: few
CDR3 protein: CASSYGDLGAYNEQFF
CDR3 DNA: TGTGCCAGCAGTTACGGCGACCTAGGGGCCTACAATGAGCAGTTCTTC

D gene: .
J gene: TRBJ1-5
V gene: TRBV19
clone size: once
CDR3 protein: CATNTGGEQPQHF
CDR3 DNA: TGTGCCACCAATACCGGGGGAGAACAGCCCCAGCATTTT

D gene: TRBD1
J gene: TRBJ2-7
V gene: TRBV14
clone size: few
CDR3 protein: CASSSGQDWSYEQYF
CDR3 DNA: TGTGCCAGCAGCTCCGGACAGGACTGGAGCTACGAGCAGTACTTC

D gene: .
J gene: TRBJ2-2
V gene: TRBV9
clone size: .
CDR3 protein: CASSLFYTGELFF
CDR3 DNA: TGTGCCAGCAGCCTCTTCTACACCGGGGAGCTGTTTTTT

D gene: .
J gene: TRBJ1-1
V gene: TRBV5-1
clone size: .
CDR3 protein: CASSLAPRGNTEAFF
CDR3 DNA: TGCGCCAGCAGCTTGGCCCCGAGGGGGAACACTGAAGCTTTCTTT

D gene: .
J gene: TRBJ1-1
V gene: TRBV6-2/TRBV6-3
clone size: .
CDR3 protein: CASSYSGFRAFF
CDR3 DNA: TGTGCCAGCAGTTACTCGGGGTTCCGAGCTTTCTTT

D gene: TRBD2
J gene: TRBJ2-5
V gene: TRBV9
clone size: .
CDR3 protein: CASSVALAGAQETQYF
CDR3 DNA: TGTGCCAGCAGCGTAGCTCTAGCGGGGGCCCAAGAGACCCAGTACTTC